This TCR beta chain was captured in a study of cytomegalovirus exposure and HLA in healthy donors. Notes on the study in general: The study assumed roughly uniform donor sequencing depth for presence/absence analyses.

The junction had 9 bases not matched to a gene; V was cut back by 3 bases and J by 9 bases. The CDR3 loop spans 16 amino acids. Germline CDR1 reads SGHTA; CDR2 reads FQGTGA. On this clone itself: As yet, its antigen is unknown.

The PCR ran on 60 Vbeta and 13 Jbeta primers. The protocol was immunoSEQ multiplex PCR, while the TCRdb copy is restricted to in-frame clones and leaves out a portion. The table has fewer than 150,000 clones, about 84% seen once; the top ten hold approximately 5.6%. As for the donors, each was a healthy bone marrow donor. The TCR originated in a woman aged 40 to 50 in good health and CMV-seropositive. Sequencing was carried out using PBMCs. V gene TRBV7-3 combines with J gene TRBJ2-1; 12 bases agree with TRBD2. The chain's CDR3 is CASSFGSSGRAGEQFF. The CDR3 DNA is TGTGCCAGCAGCTTCGGTTCTAGCGGGAGGGCCGGTGAGCAGTTCTTC.